This TCR beta chain emerged from a study of blood T cell repertoires in COVID-19. About the research overall: COVID-19 samples collected from the United States, Italy and Spain covered acute and convalescent phases. PBMCs, B-cell-depleted T cells, or T cells were the source of the cDNA or gDNA that made up the material.

This clone has just a few counts. The length of the CDR3 is 16 residues. Germline V lookup: CDR1 WNHNN, CDR2 SYGVQD (reference sequence). V lost 2 bases to trimming and J lost 6 bases, with 18 bases between them. Authors' data handling: The authors estimated nucleated cell counts from reference gene primer amplification. Clones were read by immunoSEQ multiplex PCR, and TCRdb kept only the in-frame ones, dropping some. V and J calls plus clone size are reproduced from that table; the DNA served to infer D and trimming. The table lists roughly 220,000 clones, about 80% of them singletons. Sequenced: peripheral blood. This chain connects TRBV10-1 to TRBJ2-3, with D possibly matching TRBD2 (6 bases). The clonotype originates from a woman aged 25-40 years who had recovered from COVID-19. CDR3 in DNA: TGCGCCAGCAGTGAGATGATTGAGGGAGGCGCTGATACGCAGTATTTT. Residues: CASSEMIEGGADTQYF.